This T cell receptor beta chain came from a study of cytomegalovirus exposure and HLA in healthy donors. Every donor was a healthy person donating bone marrow. As for this clone: Its specificity is unknown.

Trimming cost V 3 bases and J 2 bases; bases outside gene matches: 11. Germline V gene lookup returns CDR1 LGHNT and CDR2 FRNRAP. The CDR3 spans 17 residues. Study findings and constraints: On later analysis, the bulk of CMV-associated TCR beta chains appeared to be HLA-restricted.

Researchers ran the PCR with 60 Vbeta and 13 Jbeta primers. Authors' methods: Later, 80 million or so unique TCR beta chains were counted in an analysis, and some 9.9 million of them were shared. Assay used: immunoSEQ multiplex PCR; TCRdb lists only in-frame clones, some missing. V and J calls and clone size are given by that table; D and trimming were obtained from the DNA. The sample lists 150,000 to 200,000 clones, over 60% occurring once. The TCR comes from a woman in her forties or fifties in good health and CMV-seropositive. The sequenced sample was PBMCs. The V call is TRBV12-5, the J call TRBJ2-3, with TRBD1 matching 7 bases. This CDR3 is CASGFSNGQAITDTQYF. In DNA, the CDR3 is TGTGCTAGTGGTTTCTCCAACGGACAGGCGATCACAGATACGCAGTATTTT.